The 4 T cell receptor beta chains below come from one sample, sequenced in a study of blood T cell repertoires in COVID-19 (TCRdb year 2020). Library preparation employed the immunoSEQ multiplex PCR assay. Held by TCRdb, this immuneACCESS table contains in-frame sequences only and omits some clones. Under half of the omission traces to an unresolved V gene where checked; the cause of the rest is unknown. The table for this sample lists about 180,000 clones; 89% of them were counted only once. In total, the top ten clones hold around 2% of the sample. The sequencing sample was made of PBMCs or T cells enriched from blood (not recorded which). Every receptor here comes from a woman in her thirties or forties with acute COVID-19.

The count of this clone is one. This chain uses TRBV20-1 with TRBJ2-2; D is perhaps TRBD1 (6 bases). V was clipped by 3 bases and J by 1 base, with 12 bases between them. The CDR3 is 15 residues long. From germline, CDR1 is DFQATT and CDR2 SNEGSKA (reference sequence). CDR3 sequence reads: CSASHPGQNTGELFF. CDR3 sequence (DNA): TGCAGTGCTAGTCACCCGGGACAGAACACCGGGGAGCTGTTTTTT.

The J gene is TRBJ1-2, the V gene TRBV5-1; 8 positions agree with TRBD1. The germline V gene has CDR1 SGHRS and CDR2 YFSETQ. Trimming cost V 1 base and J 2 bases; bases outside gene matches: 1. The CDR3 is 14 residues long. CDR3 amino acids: CASSLRQGNYGYTF. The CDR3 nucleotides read TGCGCCAGCAGCTTGAGACAGGGGAACTATGGCTACACCTTC. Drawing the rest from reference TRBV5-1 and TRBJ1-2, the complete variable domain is KAGVTQTPRYLIKTRGQQVTLSCSPISGHRSVSWYQQTPGQGLQFLFEYFSETQRNKGNFPGRFSGRQFSNSRSEMNVSTLELGDSALYLCASSLRQGNYGYTFGSGTRLTVV.

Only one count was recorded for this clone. In nucleotides, the CDR3 is TGTGCCAGCAGTGATTTGGGGACAGGGGACACCGGGGAGCTGTTTTTT. It specifies CASSDLGTGDTGELFF. The rearrangement uses TRBV2 and TRBJ2-2, with TRBD1 matching over 10 bases. Germline V gene lookup returns CDR1 SNHLY and CDR2 FYNNEI. The CDR3 covers 16 residues. Unmatched junction bases numbered 4, after V lost 3 bases and J lost 3 bases.

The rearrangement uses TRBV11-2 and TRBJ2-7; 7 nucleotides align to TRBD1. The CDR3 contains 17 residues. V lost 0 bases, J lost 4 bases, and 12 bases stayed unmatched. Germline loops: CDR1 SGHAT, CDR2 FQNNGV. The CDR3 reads CASSLDPQGDGFYEQYF. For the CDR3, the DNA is TGTGCCAGCAGCTTAGATCCCCAGGGGGACGGGTTTTACGAGCAGTACTTC.